Shown below are 21 T cell receptor beta chains from a single sample sequenced in a study of blood T cell repertoires in COVID-19. Method: immunoSEQ multiplex PCR; TCRdb's copy keeps in-frame clones and lacks some. Of under 200,000 clones listed, 65% to 85% are singletons. Sequencing was done on a sample of peripheral blood. Receptor source: an older woman with acute or convalescent COVID-19.

The DNA for the CDR3 is TGTGCCAGCAGTCGTCGTTGGACTACCACAGATACGCAGTATTTT. Translated: CASSRRWTTTDTQYF. The rearrangement joins TRBV6-5 to TRBJ2-3; weak D call: TRBD2 (6 bases). Germline V gene lookup returns CDR1 MNHEY and CDR2 SVGAGI. This CDR3 has 15 amino acids. V lost 5 bases to trimming and J lost 2 bases, with 14 bases between them.

This rearrangement joins TRBV5-1 to TRBJ2-7, with 8 positions matching TRBD1. The germline V gene encodes CDR1 SGHRS and CDR2 YFSETQ. The CDR3 loop spans 16 amino acids. V shed 4 bases and J 0 bases; nucleotides not matched to a gene: 9. CDR3 residues: CASSVTGAPSSYEQYF. CDR3 in DNA: TGCGCCAGCAGCGTGACAGGGGCCCCTTCCTCCTACGAGCAGTACTTC.

The rearrangement uses TRBV7-8 and TRBJ2-3; 14 bases are shared with TRBD2. There are 19 residues in the CDR3. The germline V gene encodes CDR1 SGHVS and CDR2 FQNEAQ. V gave up 4 bases and J gave up 2 bases; unmatched junction bases: 11. The CDR3 DNA reads TGTGCCAGCAGCTCTACTACAGGGACTAGCGGGGGAGACACAGATACGCAGTATTTT. Protein sequence: CASSSTTGTSGGDTDTQYF. The full variable domain, in which reference TRBV7-8 and TRBJ2-3 provide the parts outside the CDR3, is GAGVSQSPRYKVAKRGQDVALRCDPISGHVSLFWYQQALGQGPEFLTYFQNEAQLDKSGLPSDRFFAERPEGSVSTLKIQRTQQEDSAVYLCASSSTTGTSGGDTDTQYFGPGTRLTVL.

The V gene is TRBV5-4, the J gene TRBJ2-2; a possible D gene is TRBD1 (6 bases). CDR1 is SGHNT and CDR2 is YYREEE in the germline V gene (reference sequence). V lost 3 bases and J lost 7, with 19 bases in between. CDR3 size: 16 residues. CDR3 amino acids: CASSSATGQVGGELFF. CDR3 sequence (DNA): TGTGCCAGCAGCTCGGCAACAGGGCAAGTTGGCGGGGAGCTGTTTTTT.

The rearrangement links TRBV29-1 to TRBJ2-1; D gene unclear. Germline CDR1 is SQVTM and CDR2 is ANQGSEA. The CDR3 consists of 12 residues. V dropped 5 bases and J dropped 0 bases, with 5 bases sitting between them. The CDR3 coding sequence is TGCAGCGTTCCCAGCTCCTACAATGAGCAGTTCTTC. Translating it yields CSVPSSYNEQFF.

This clone appeared a single time. The chain is built from TRBV4-2 and TRBJ2-7, with 8 bases identical to TRBD2. The CDR3 contains 16 residues. Looked up from germline, CDR1 is LGHNA and CDR2 is YNFKEQ. The V segment lost 4 bases and the J segment 0 bases; nucleotides outside the gene matches: 8. Here the CDR3 DNA reads TGTGCCAGCAGCCCTGTACTAGCGGTTAGCTCCTACGAGCAGTACTTC. Amino acid sequence: CASSPVLAVSSYEQYF.

The V gene is TRBV5-6, the J gene TRBJ2-3; maybe TRBD2 (7 bases). CDR3 length: 19 amino acids. Germline CDR1 and CDR2: SGHDT and YYEEEE. Trimming took off 3 bases at V and 1 base at J, with 24 bases between the two ends. The CDR3 region has the DNA TGTGCCAGCAGCTCCGTATTAGGGGGGGCCTTCACTGGCACAGATACGCAGTATTTT. Translated, it gives CASSSVLGGAFTGTDTQYF.

V is TRBV10-1 and J is TRBJ2-1, with TRBD2 matching over 9 bases. This CDR3 contains 16 residues. V shed 0 bases and J 8 bases; nucleotides not matched to a gene: 8. CDR1 WNHNN and CDR2 SYGVQD come from the germline V gene (reference sequence). The CDR3 bases are TGCGCCAGCAGTGAGTCGACCGGCGGGGGGGCCCATGAGCAGTTCTTC. Its translation is CASSESTGGGAHEQFF.

The rearrangement uses TRBV28 and TRBJ1-2, with 7 positions matching TRBD1. CDR1 and CDR2 from the germline V gene are MDHEN and SYDVKM. The ends lost 3 bases at V and 4 bases at J; junction bases unmatched: 8. The CDR3 runs to 15 residues. The CDR3 sequence: CASSFMTGKPYGYTF. For the CDR3, the DNA is TGTGCCAGCAGTTTTATGACAGGGAAGCCCTATGGCTACACCTTC.

The table lists this clone with a count of one. This chain connects TRBV11-2 to TRBJ2-3, with TRBD2 identical over 11 bases. Trimming cost V 5 bases and J 1 base; bases outside gene matches: 2. The CDR3 is made up of 15 amino acids. CDR1 SGHAT and CDR2 FQNNGV come from the germline V gene. CDR3 region: CASSPLAGGTDTQYF. The CDR3, as DNA: TGTGCCAGCAGCCCACTAGCGGGGGGCACAGATACGCAGTATTTT.

The rearrangement uses TRBV11-3 and TRBJ2-3, with 7 bases lining up with TRBD2. The germline V gene has CDR1 SGHNT and CDR2 YENEEA. The CDR3 is 17 residues long. With 4 bases clipped from V and 2 bases from J, the junction kept 12 bases outside the gene matches. CDR3 protein: CASSSGRASGSTDTQYF. The CDR3 DNA reads TGTGCCAGCAGCTCCGGTAGGGCTAGCGGATCCACAGATACGCAGTATTTT.

The chain has TRBV7-9 and TRBJ1-6; 12 bases agree with TRBD1. The CDR3 has 18 amino acids. V lost 5 bases, J lost 9 bases, and 14 bases stayed unmatched. Looked up from germline, CDR1 is SEHNR and CDR2 is FQNEAQ (reference sequence). The CDR3 is CASSQYGDRGRISSPLHF. The CDR3 bases are TGTGCCAGCAGCCAATACGGGGACAGGGGGCGAATCTCTTCACCCCTCCACTTT. Full variable domain (outside the CDR3, taken from reference TRBV7-9 and TRBJ1-6): DTGVSQNPRHKITKRGQNVTFRCDPISEHNRLYWYRQTLGQGPEFLTYFQNEAQLEKSRLLSDRFSAERPKGSFSTLEIQRTEQGDSAMYLCASSQYGDRGRISSPLHFGNGTRLTVT.

This sequence joins TRBV19 and TRBJ1-1; no definite D call. Germline CDR1 and CDR2: LNHDA and SQIVND (reference sequence). CDR3 length: 15 residues. The germline V and J ends were trimmed by 2 bases and 1 base, with 11 bases remaining between them. For the CDR3, the DNA is TGTGCCAGTAGTATACTGCAGACTTCGAACACTGAAGCTTTCTTT. Protein sequence: CASSILQTSNTEAFF.

V is TRBV28 and J is TRBJ1-3, with 8 bases that match TRBD1. The length of the CDR3 is 16 residues. Germline V lookup: CDR1 MDHEN, CDR2 SYDVKM. V lost 4 bases and J lost 0; bases outside the gene matches: 5. The CDR3 DNA is TGTGCCAGCAGTTCCCCTGGACAGGGCTCTGGAAACACCATATATTTT. The encoded protein is CASSSPGQGSGNTIYF.

The V and J genes are TRBV2 and TRBJ1-5, with TRBD1 matching 10 bases. CDR1 is SNHLY and CDR2 is FYNNEI in the germline V gene. There are 15 residues in the CDR3. Trimming removed 6 bases from V and 6 bases from J; junction bases left unmatched: 8. The CDR3 DNA sequence: TGTGCCAGCAGCGCAGACAGGGGGCAGGGTCAGCCCCAGCATTTT. Its protein product is CASSADRGQGQPQHF. The full variable domain, with the rest looked up from reference TRBV2 and TRBJ1-5, is EPEVTQTPSHQVTQMGQEVILRCVPISNHLYFYWYRQILGQKVEFLVSFYNNEISEKSEIFDDQFSVERPDGSNFTLKIRSTKLEDSAMYFCASSADRGQGQPQHFGDGTRLSIL.

The chain employs TRBV9 and TRBJ1-2; TRBD1 aligns across 11 bases. The CDR3 loop spans 16 amino acids. Germline V gene data show CDR1 as SGDLS and CDR2 as YYNGEE. After removal of 2 bases from V and 7 bases from J, the junction contained 10 bases not matched to a gene. CDR3 protein: CASSVLRTGGAGGYTF. CDR3 nucleotide sequence: TGTGCCAGCAGCGTCCTCCGGACAGGGGGCGCGGGTGGCTACACCTTC.

This chain connects TRBV6-5 to TRBJ1-1; 7 nucleotides align to TRBD1. The CDR3 sequence is 15 residues long. V shed 6 bases, J shed 1 base, and the junction held 8 bases outside the gene matches. Germline V gene lookup returns CDR1 MNHEY and CDR2 SVGAGI. The CDR3: CASRSLQGKNTEAFF. The CDR3 DNA is TGTGCCAGCAGATCCCTACAGGGGAAGAACACTGAAGCTTTCTTT.

The chain couples TRBV27 to TRBJ1-1, with no clear D. CDR3 length: 14 residues. CDR1 and CDR2 from the germline V gene are MNHEY and SMNVEV (reference sequence). The V end was cut by 4 bases, the J end by 5 bases, with 14 bases between. The DNA of the CDR3 is TGTGCCAGCAGTTCAATGGGGAAGCGGACTGAAGCTTTCTTT. It encodes CASSSMGKRTEAFF.

The chain joins TRBV18 to TRBJ2-7; maybe TRBD2 (5 bases). Trimming pared 6 bases from V and 0 bases from J, leaving 12 bases between. The CDR3 is 14 amino acids. CDR1 KGHSH and CDR2 LQKENI come from the germline V gene. The CDR3 protein is CASSRAALSYEQYF. The DNA of the CDR3 is TGTGCCAGCTCGCGGGCAGCCCTCTCCTACGAGCAGTACTTC.

The gene calls are TRBV9 and TRBJ2-3; 7 bases line up with TRBD2. CDR3 length: 15 residues. The trim removed 4 bases at V and 4 bases at J, leaving 9 bases unmatched. The V gene's germline CDR1 is SGDLS and CDR2 YYNGEE. CDR3: CASSRGVVGADTQYF. As DNA, the CDR3 is TGTGCCAGCAGCCGGGGGGTGGTTGGGGCAGATACGCAGTATTTT.

Concerning this clone itself: Germline is not matched at one junction end, which may reflect a read error. The chain is built from TRBV6-1 and TRBJ2-2; D is uncertain. The CDR3 runs 13 residues. The germline CDR1 and CDR2 sequences are MNHNS and SASEGT. DNA for the CDR3: TGTGCCAGCAGTGAAGTTACTGGGTTAAGCGTGGTTTTT. Its translation: CASSEVTGLSVVF.